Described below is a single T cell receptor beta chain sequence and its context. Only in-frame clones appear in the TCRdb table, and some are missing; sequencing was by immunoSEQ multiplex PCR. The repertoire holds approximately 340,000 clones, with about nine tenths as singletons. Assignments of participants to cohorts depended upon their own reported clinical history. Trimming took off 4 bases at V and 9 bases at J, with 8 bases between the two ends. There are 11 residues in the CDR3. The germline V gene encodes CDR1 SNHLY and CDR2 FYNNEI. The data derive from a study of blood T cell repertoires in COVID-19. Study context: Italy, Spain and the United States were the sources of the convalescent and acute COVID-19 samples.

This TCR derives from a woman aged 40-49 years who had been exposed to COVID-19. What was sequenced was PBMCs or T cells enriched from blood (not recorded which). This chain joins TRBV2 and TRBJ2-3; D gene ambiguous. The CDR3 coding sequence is TGTGCCAGCAGTGCACAGAAAACGCAGTATTTT. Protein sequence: CASSAQKTQYF.